Following are 10 T cell receptor beta chains from one sample sequenced in a study of T cells after somatic rescue of genetic block. Here immunoSEQ multiplex PCR was the method, and the copy in TCRdb shows in-frame clones only, minus some. The data contain tens of thousands of clones, around 96% of them singletons. Sequencing was carried out using peripheral blood mononuclear cells (PBMCs). The source of these receptors is a child less than two years old.

This sequence joins TRBV11-3 and TRBJ1-5; the D is unclear. The V gene lost 5 bases and the J gene lost 2 bases, with 13 bases spanning the gap. Per the germline V gene, CDR1 is SGHNT and CDR2 is YENEEA. The CDR3 covers 15 residues. In DNA form, the CDR3 reads TGTGCCAGCAGCCCTTACCCCTTGGGCAATCAGCCCCAGCATTTT. This gives the protein CASSPYPLGNQPQHF. The variable domain in full, with the rest retrieved from reference TRBV11-3 and TRBJ1-5, is EAGVVQSPRYKIIEKKQPVAFWCNPISGHNTLYWYLQNLGQGPELLIRYENEEAVDDSQLPKDRFSAERLKGVDSTLKIQPAELGDSAVYLCASSPYPLGNQPQHFGDGTRLSIL.

This clone has only one observation. The chain uses TRBV19 and TRBJ2-3; TRBD2 matches at 7 bases. Trimming removed 3 bases from V and 0 bases from J; junction bases left unmatched: 9. Germline V CDR1 and CDR2: LNHDA, SQIVND (reference sequence). The CDR3 has 17 amino acids. CDR3 coding DNA: TGTGCCAGTAGTATGCTCGGGGGGAGGGCTAGCACAGATACGCAGTATTTT. Its protein is CASSMLGGRASTDTQYF.

The chain has TRBV28 and TRBJ2-7, with a possible D match to TRBD1 (5 bases). Trimming removed 7 bases from V and 1 base from J, with 11 bases in between. This CDR3 contains 13 residues. Germline V gene sequence: CDR1 MDHEN, CDR2 SYDVKM. The CDR3 loop is CASNPGISYEQYF. The CDR3 nucleotides read TGTGCCAGCAACCCAGGGATTTCCTACGAGCAGTACTTC.

The chain couples TRBV7-2 to TRBJ1-3; no reliable D call. This CDR3 has 16 residues. Per the germline V gene, CDR1 is SGHTA and CDR2 is FQGNSA. V gave up 4 bases and J gave up 0 bases, with 13 bases separating them. This CDR3 reads CASSSMWPSSGNTIYF. The CDR3 DNA is TGTGCCAGCAGCTCAATGTGGCCGAGCTCTGGAAACACCATATATTTT. Supplemented by reference TRBV7-2 and TRBJ1-3, the full variable domain reads GAGVSQSPSNKVTEKGKDVELRCDPISGHTALYWYRQSLGQGLEFLIYFQGNSAPDKSGLPSDRFSAERTGGSVSTLTIQRTQQEDSAVYLCASSSMWPSSGNTIYFGEGSWLTVV.

The CDR3 coding sequence is TGCGCCAGCAGCTTGGAGGGACAGGGGGCTGAAGCTTTCTTT. This sequence encodes CASSLEGQGAEAFF. This chain uses TRBV5-1 with TRBJ1-1; TRBD1 aligns across 11 bases. Germline CDR1 SGHRS, CDR2 YFSETQ. This CDR3 is built from 14 residues. After removal of 0 bases from V and 6 bases from J, the junction contained 1 base not matched to a gene.

The chain links TRBV5-1 to TRBJ1-6; no firm D call. CDR3 length: 13 amino acids. CDR1 and CDR2 (germline): SGHRS, YFSETQ. Trimming removed 0 bases at V and 3 bases at J, with 1 base between. The CDR3: CASSLDYNSPLHF. CDR3 nucleotide sequence: TGCGCCAGCAGCTTGGACTATAATTCACCCCTCCACTTT.

J is TRBJ1-5 and V is TRBV27; no clear D gene. CDR3 size: 15 residues. Trimming shortened V by 6 bases and J by 3 bases, and 15 bases separated the two germline ends. Germline values: CDR1 MNHEY, CDR2 SMNVEV (reference sequence). For the CDR3, the DNA is TGTGCCAGCAGACCCCGCTTAGGGCCCAATCAGCCCCAGCATTTT. Amino acid sequence: CASRPRLGPNQPQHF.

Regarding this clone: Germline is not matched at one junction end, which may reflect a read error. The chain recombines TRBV5-1 with TRBJ2-7, with D possibly being TRBD2 (6 bases). The CDR3 contains 16 residues. Germline CDR1 reads SGHRS; CDR2 reads YFSETQ. CDR3: CASSRPGAVVGHEQYF. CDR3 DNA: TGTGCCAGCAGCCGCCCGGGAGCGGTGGTAGGCCACGAGCAGTACTTC.

This sequence joins TRBV4-1 and TRBJ2-4, with 9 positions matching TRBD1. J lost 6 bases, V lost 2 bases, and 5 bases had no gene match. The germline CDR1 and CDR2 sequences are MGHRA and YSYEKL. The CDR3 is made up of 15 amino acids. CDR3 sequence (DNA): TGCGCCAGCAGCCAAACCCCGGGACAGGGAAACATTCAGTACTTC. Encoded protein: CASSQTPGQGNIQYF.

The chain carries TRBV30 and TRBJ1-3; D is uncertain. This CDR3 spans 13 amino acids. CDR1 GTSNPN and CDR2 SVGIG come from the germline V gene (reference sequence). Trimming took off 0 bases at V and 0 bases at J, with 3 bases between the two ends. DNA for the CDR3: TGTGCCTGGAGTGTACTCTCTGGAAACACCATATATTTT. Residues: CAWSVLSGNTIYF.